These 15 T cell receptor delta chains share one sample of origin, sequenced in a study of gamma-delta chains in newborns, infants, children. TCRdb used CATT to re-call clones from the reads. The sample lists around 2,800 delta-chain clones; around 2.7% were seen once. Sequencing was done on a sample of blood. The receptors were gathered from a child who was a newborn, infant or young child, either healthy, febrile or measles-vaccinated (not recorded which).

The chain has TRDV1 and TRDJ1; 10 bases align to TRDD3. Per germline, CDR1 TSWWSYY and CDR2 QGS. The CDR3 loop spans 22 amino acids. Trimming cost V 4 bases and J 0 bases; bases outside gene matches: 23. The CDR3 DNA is TGTGCTCTTGGGGCAGACTACTTCCCGCGACCCTGGGGGATAGGGTACACCGATAAACTCATCTTT. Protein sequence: CALGADYFPRPWGIGYTDKLIF.

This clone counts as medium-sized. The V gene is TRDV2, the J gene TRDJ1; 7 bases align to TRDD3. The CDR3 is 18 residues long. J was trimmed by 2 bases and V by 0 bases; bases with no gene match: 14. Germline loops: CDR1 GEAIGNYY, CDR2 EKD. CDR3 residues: CACDTLVLGPGGTDKLIF. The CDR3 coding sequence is TGTGCCTGTGACACCCTCGTACTGGGGCCCGGAGGTACCGATAAACTCATCTTT.

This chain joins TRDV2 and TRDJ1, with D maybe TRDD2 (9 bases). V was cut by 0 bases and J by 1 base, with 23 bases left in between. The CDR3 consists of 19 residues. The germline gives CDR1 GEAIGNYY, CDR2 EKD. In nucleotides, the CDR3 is TGTGCCTGTGACACCATCCTTCCTACTGGGACTGGGGGCACCGATAAACTCATCTTT. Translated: CACDTILPTGTGGTDKLIF.

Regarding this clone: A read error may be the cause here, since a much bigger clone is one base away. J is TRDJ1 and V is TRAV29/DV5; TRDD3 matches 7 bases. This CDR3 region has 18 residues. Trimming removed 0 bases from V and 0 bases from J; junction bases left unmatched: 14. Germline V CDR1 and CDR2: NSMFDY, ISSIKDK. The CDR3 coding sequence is TGTGCAGCAAGCGGTCCTATTGGGGGACCCCGATACACCGATAAACTCATCTTT. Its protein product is CAASGPIGGPRYTDKLIF.

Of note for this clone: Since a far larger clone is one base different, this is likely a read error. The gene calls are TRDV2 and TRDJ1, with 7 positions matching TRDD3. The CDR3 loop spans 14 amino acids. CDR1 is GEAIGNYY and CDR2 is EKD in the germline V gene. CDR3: CACDPLGVTDELIF. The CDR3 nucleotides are TGTGCCTGTGACCCGCTGGGGGTCACCGATGAACTCATCTTT.

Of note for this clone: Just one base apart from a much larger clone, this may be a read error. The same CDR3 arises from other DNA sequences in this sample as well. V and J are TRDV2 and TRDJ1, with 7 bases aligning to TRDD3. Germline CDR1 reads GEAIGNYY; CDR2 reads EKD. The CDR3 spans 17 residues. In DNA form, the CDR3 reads TGTGCCTGTGACCATATAGGGGGATCCCCGTACACCGATAAACTTATCTTT. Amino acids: CACDHIGGSPYTDKLIF.

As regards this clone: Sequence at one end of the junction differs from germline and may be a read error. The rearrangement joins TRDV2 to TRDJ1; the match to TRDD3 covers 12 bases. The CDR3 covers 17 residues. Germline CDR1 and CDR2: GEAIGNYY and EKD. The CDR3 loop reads CACDRLLGDTGTDELIF. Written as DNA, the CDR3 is TGTGCCTGTGACCGACTACTGGGGGATACCGGCACCGATGAACTCATCTTT.

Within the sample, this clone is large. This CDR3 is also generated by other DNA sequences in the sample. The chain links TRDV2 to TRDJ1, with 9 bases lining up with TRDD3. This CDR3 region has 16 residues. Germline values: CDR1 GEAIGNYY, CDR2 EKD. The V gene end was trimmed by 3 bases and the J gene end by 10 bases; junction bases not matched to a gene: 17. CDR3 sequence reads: CACDPVGDTLPQPLIF. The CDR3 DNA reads TGTGCCTGTGACCCGGTCGGGGATACGCTTCCCCAACCACTCATCTTT.

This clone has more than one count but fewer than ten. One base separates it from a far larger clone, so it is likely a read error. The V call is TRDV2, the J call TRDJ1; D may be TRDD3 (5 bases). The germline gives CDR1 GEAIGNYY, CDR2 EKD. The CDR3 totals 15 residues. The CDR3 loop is CACDTLSGATDRLIF. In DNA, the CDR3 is TGTGCCTGTGACACCCTATCGGGGGCAACCGATAGACTCATCTTT.

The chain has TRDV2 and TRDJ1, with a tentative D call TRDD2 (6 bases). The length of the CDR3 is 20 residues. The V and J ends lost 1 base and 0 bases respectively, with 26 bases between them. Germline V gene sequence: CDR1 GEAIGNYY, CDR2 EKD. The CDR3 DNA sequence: TGTGCCTGTGACACTCCTCCTACTCCGGAGCTGCCTCTTTACACCGATAAACTCATCTTT. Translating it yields CACDTPPTPELPLYTDKLIF.

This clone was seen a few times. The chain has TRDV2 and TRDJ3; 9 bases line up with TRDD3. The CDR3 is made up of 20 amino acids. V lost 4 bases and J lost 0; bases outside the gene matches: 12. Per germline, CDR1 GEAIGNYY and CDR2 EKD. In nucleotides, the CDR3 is TGTGCCTGTGATCTTGTACTGGGGGACATAAGCTCCTGGGACACCCGACAGATGTTTTTC. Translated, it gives CACDLVLGDISSWDTRQMFF.

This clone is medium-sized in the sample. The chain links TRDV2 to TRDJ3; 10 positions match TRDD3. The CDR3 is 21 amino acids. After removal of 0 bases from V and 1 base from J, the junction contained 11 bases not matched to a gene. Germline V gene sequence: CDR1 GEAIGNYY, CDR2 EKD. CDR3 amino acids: CACDTAGWGIEQSWDTRQMFF. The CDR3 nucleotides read TGTGCCTGTGACACCGCGGGCTGGGGGATAGAGCAGTCCTGGGACACCCGACAGATGTTTTTC.

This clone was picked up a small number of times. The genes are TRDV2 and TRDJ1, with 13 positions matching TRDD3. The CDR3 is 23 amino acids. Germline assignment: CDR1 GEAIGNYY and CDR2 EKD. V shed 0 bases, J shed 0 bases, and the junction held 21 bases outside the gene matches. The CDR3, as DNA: TGTGCCTGTGACACCGTAGAACTAAGCCGTACTGGGGGATACGGGCCCGACACCGATAAACTCATCTTT. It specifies CACDTVELSRTGGYGPDTDKLIF.

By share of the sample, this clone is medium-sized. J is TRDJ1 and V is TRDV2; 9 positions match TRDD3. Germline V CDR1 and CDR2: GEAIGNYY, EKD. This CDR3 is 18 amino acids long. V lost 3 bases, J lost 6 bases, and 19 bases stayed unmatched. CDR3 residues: CACDGLGDKDNNGNKLIF. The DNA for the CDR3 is TGTGCCTGTGACGGATTGGGGGATAAGGACAACAACGGCAATAAACTCATCTTT.

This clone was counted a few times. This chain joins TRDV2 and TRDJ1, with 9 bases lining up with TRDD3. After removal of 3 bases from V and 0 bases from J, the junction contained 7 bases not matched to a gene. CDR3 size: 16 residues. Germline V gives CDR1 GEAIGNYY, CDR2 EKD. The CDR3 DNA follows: TGTGCCTGTGACTTTTTGGGGGATAGGCACACCGATAAACTCATCTTT. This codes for CACDFLGDRHTDKLIF.